The clone carrying this T cell receptor (beta chain) turned up a few times. This specimen comes from a study of T cells in Graves' hyperthyroidism and ophthalmopathy. Amplification of TCR beta CDR3 regions was performed using RNA transcripts as template. First-round RT-PCR with HTBI primers amplified the TCR CDR3 region. MiXCR was run by TCRdb on the multiplex PCR reads, yielding one entry per CDR3 protein. The sample lists around 530,000 distinct CDR3 sequences, approximately 17% occurring once. After removal of 1 base from V and 9 bases from J, the junction contained 0 bases not matched to a gene. The CDR3 sequence is 13 residues long. Germline V lookup: CDR1 LNHDA, CDR2 SQIVND (reference sequence).

The chain combines TRBV19 with TRBJ2-6; 7 bases are a match to TRBD2. This receptor was obtained from a woman aged 18-29 years with Graves' ophthalmopathy. Sequencing input: blood. CDR3 amino acids: CASSIAGGNVLTF. In nucleotides, the CDR3 is TGTGCCAGTAGTATAGCGGGAGGCAACGTCCTGACTTTC.